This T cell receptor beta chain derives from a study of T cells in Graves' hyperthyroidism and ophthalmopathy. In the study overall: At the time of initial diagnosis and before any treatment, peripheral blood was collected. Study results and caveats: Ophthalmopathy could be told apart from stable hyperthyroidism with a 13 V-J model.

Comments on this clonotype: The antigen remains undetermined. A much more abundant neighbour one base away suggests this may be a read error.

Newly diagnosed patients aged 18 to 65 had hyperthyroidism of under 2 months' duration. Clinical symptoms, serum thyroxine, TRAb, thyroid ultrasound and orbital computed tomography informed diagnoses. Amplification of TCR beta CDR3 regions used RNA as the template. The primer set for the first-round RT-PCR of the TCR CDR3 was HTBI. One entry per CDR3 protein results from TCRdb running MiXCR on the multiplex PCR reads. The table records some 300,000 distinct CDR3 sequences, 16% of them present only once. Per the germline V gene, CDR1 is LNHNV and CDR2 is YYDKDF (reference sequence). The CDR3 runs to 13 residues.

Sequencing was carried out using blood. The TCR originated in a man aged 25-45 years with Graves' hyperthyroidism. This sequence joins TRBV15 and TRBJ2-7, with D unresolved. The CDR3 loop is CAISRETSYEQYF. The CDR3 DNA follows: TGTGCCATCAGCAGAGAGACCTCCTACGAGCAGTACTTC.